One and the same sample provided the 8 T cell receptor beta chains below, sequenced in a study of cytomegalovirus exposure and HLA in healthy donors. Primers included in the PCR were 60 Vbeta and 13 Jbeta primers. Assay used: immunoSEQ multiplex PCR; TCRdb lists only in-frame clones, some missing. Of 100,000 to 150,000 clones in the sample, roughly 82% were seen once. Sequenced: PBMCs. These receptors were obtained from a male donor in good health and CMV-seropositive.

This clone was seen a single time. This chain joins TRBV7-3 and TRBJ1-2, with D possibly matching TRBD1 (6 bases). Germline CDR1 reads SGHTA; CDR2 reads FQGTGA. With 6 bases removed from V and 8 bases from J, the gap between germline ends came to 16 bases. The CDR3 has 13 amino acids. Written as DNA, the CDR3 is TGTGCCAGCAGTCACGAGCCGGGACAAGGCTACACCTTC. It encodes CASSHEPGQGYTF.

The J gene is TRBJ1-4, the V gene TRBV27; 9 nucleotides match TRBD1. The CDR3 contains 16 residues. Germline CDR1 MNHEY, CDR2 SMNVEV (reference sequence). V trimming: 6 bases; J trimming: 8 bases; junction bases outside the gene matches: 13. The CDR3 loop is CASSKTRDRVREKLFF. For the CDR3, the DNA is TGTGCCAGCAGCAAAACCCGGGACAGGGTGCGGGAAAAACTGTTTTTT. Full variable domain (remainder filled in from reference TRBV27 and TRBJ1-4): EAQVTQNPRYLITVTGKKLTVTCSQNMNHEYMSWYRQDPGLGLRQIYYSMNVEVTDKGDVPEGYKVSRKEKRNFPLILESPSPNQTSLYFCASSKTRDRVREKLFFGSGTQLSVL.

The CDR3 loop reads CASSQEGLAGGPYEQYF. CDR3 nucleotides: TGTGCCAGCAGCCAAGAGGGACTAGCGGGAGGACCCTACGAGCAGTACTTC. The V call is TRBV5-4, the J call TRBJ2-7; 15 bases map to TRBD2. Germline values: CDR1 SGHNT, CDR2 YYREEE (reference sequence). The V and J ends lost 4 bases and 2 bases, in that order; junction bases with no gene match: 7. This CDR3 region has 17 residues.

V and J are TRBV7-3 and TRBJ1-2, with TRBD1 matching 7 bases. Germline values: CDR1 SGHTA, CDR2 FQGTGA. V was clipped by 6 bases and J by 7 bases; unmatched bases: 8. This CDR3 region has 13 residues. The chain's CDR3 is CASSLDRAGGYTF. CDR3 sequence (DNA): TGTGCCAGCAGTCTCGACAGGGCTGGTGGCTACACCTTC.

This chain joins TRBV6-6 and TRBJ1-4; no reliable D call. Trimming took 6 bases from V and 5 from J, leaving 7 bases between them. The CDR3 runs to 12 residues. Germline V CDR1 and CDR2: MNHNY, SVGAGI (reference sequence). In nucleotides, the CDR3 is TGTGCCAGCAGCCTTCTCAATGAAAAACTGTTTTTT. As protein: CASSLLNEKLFF.

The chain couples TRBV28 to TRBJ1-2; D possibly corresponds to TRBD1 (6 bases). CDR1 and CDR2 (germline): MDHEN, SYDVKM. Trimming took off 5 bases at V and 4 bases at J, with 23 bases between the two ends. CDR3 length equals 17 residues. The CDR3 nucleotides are TGTGCCAGCAGTACCTCCTCGGGACAAAAATCCGGCTATGGCTACACCTTC. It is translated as CASSTSSGQKSGYGYTF.

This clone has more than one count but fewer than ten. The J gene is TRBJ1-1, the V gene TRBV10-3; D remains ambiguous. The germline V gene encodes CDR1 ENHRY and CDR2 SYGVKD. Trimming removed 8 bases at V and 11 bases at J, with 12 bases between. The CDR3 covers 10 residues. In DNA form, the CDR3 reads TGTGCCATCGGGGAGTATGAGGCTTTCTTT. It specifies CAIGEYEAFF.

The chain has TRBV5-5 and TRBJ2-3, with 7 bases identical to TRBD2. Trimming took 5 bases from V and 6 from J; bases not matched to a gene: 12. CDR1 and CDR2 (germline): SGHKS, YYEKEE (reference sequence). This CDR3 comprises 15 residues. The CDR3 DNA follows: TGTGCCAGCAGTTTGACAGCGGGGCTCGGGGATACGCAGTATTTT. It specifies CASSLTAGLGDTQYF.